The 10 T cell receptor beta chains below all came from one sample that was sequenced in a study of blood T cell repertoires in COVID-19. Using immunoSEQ multiplex PCR, the repertoire was profiled, and TCRdb retains in-frame clones only, with some absent. In the table there are under 200,000 clones, 83% of which are singletons. Source material: peripheral blood. All receptors derive from a human donor in a cohort sampled during active COVID-19.

This clone has only a few counts. The chain has TRBV7-9 and TRBJ2-7, with D perhaps TRBD2 (5 bases). Germline values: CDR1 SEHNR, CDR2 FQNEAQ (reference sequence). This CDR3 comprises 13 residues. The ends were cut back, 5 bases at V and 3 bases at J, with 11 bases in the middle. This CDR3 reads CASSPREGYEQYF. In nucleotides, the CDR3 is TGTGCCAGCAGCCCCCGCGAGGGCTACGAGCAGTACTTC.

In this sample, this clone turned up once. The chain couples TRBV7-2 to TRBJ2-3, with TRBD2 as a possible D gene (5 bases). The germline V gene encodes CDR1 SGHTA and CDR2 FQGNSA. V lost 6 bases and J 1 base, leaving 11 bases between the germline ends. The CDR3 has 14 amino acids. This CDR3 is CASRARRGTDTQYF. CDR3 sequence (DNA): TGTGCCAGCAGAGCCCGGCGGGGCACAGATACGCAGTATTTT.

The chain recombines TRBV19 with TRBJ2-7, with D unresolved. The germline V and J ends were trimmed by 5 bases and 6 bases, with 23 bases remaining between them. In germline, CDR1 is LNHDA, CDR2 SQIVND (reference sequence). The CDR3 extends over 16 amino acids. CDR3 amino acids: CASSVSPTLGRAEQYF. CDR3 in DNA: TGTGCCAGTAGTGTATCACCCACCTTGGGCCGCGCCGAGCAGTACTTC.

The chain has TRBV7-3 and TRBJ2-2; no clear D gene. The CDR3 contains 15 residues. Germline values: CDR1 SGHTA, CDR2 FQGTGA. Trimming removed 2 bases from V and 7 bases from J, with 14 bases in between. The CDR3 DNA is TGTGCCAGCAGCTTACTAGGCCCCCTCGTCGGGGAGCTGTTTTTT. It is translated as CASSLLGPLVGELFF.

This rearrangement joins TRBV11-1 to TRBJ2-7; no reliable D call. V lost 5 bases to trimming and J lost 3 bases, with 11 bases between them. This CDR3 region has 13 residues. Germline V lookup: CDR1 SGHAT, CDR2 FQDESV (reference sequence). The CDR3 region has the DNA TGTGCCAGCAGCACCGACGGGTACTACGAGCAGTACTTC. This sequence encodes CASSTDGYYEQYF.

This clone came up once. This rearrangement joins TRBV12-5 to TRBJ1-3, with D perhaps TRBD1 (6 bases). The V and J ends lost 1 base and 2 bases respectively, with 9 bases between them. Per germline, CDR1 LGHNT and CDR2 FRNRAP. This CDR3 is built from 15 residues. CDR3 protein: CASGLAGTPGNTIYF. The CDR3 DNA sequence: TGTGCTAGTGGTTTGGCTGGGACACCTGGAAACACCATATATTTT.

The J gene is TRBJ2-7, the V gene TRBV29-1; 8 bases agree with TRBD2. CDR3 length: 12 amino acids. V lost 6 bases, J lost 6 bases, and 7 bases stayed unmatched. The germline gives CDR1 SQVTM, CDR2 ANQGSEA. CDR3 coding DNA: TGCAGCGTGGAAAGCGGGAGTGGCGAGCAGTACTTC. Its translation is CSVESGSGEQYF.

The rearrangement links TRBV19 to TRBJ2-7; possible D gene TRBD1, 6 bases. V gave up 4 bases and J gave up 2 bases, with 15 bases separating them. The CDR3 length is 15 residues. CDR1 is LNHDA, CDR2 SQIVND, per germline (reference sequence). Here the CDR3 reads CASSTPHRVPYEQYF. The CDR3 bases are TGTGCCAGTAGTACCCCACACAGGGTTCCCTACGAGCAGTACTTC.

This clone was counted only a few times. The chain carries TRBV2 and TRBJ1-6, with TRBD1 as a possible D gene (5 bases). Germline assignment: CDR1 SNHLY and CDR2 FYNNEI. CDR3 size: 14 residues. V was trimmed by 10 bases and J by 6 bases, leaving 16 bases between them. The CDR3 nucleotides read TGTGCCATCAACGCGGGGGAGGGTAATTCACCCCTCCACTTT. Encoded protein: CAINAGEGNSPLHF.

The J gene is TRBJ1-3, the V gene TRBV19; a possible D gene is TRBD1 (6 bases). V was pared by 7 bases and J by 0 bases, with 10 bases between. Germline lookup yields CDR1 LNHDA and CDR2 SQIVND (reference sequence). The CDR3 loop spans 14 amino acids. Here the CDR3 reads CASTTGGSGNTIYF. The CDR3 bases are TGTGCCAGTACGACAGGCGGCTCTGGAAACACCATATATTTT. Drawing the rest from reference TRBV19 and TRBJ1-3, the complete variable domain is DGGITQSPKYLFRKEGQNVTLSCEQNLNHDAMYWYRQDPGQGLRLIYYSQIVNDFQKGDIAEGYSVSREKKESFPLTVTSAQKNPTAFYLCASTTGGSGNTIYFGEGSWLTVV.